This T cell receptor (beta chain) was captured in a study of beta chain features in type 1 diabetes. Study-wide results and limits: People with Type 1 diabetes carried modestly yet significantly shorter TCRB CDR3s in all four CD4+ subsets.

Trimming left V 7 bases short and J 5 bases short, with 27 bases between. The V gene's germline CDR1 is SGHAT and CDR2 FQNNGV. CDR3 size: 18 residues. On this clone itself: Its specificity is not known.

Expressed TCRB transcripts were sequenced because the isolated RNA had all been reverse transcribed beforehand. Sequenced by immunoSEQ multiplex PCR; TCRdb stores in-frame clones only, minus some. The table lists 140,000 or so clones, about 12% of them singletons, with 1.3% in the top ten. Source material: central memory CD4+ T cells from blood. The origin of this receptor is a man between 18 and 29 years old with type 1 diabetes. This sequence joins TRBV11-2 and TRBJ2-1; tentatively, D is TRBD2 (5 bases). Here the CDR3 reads CASTKGNPVGLEDNEQFF. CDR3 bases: TGTGCCAGCACCAAAGGGAATCCGGTTGGACTGGAAGACAATGAGCAGTTCTTC.